This T cell receptor beta chain is drawn from a study of a mutant IDH1 vaccine in newly diagnosed glioma. Data came from immunoSEQ multiplex PCR; TCRdb stores just in-frame clones and leaves some out. The sample has roughly 39,000 clones; approximately 83% are singletons. Time point here: week 5, during vaccination. The content of each vaccine dose was 300 ug of mutant IDH1 20-mer peptide, and topical imiquimod accompanied it. Notes on this clone: What it binds is unknown.

The CDR3 runs to 14 residues. The chain links TRBV1 to TRBJ2-5; the table calls TRBD2, which could not be checked here. TRBV1 is a recognized pseudogene. The sequencing here drew on PBMCs, taken from a glioma patient whose treatment included an IDH1 peptide vaccine. The clonotype comes from a man aged 35 to 55 with glioma. This CDR3 reads CTSSQDHYLAGVDF. CDR3 nucleotides: TGCACCAGCAGCCAAGATCACTATCTAGCAGGAGTGGACTTC.